The 2 T cell receptor beta chains below all came from one sample that was sequenced in a study of radiation and T cells in renal cell carcinoma. This table comes from immunoSEQ multiplex PCR, and its TCRdb copy is limited to in-frame clones, with some not included. Altogether 100,000 to 150,000 clones are present, about four fifths being singletons, with the ten largest covering approximately 3%. Time point in this sample: baseline pretreatment blood. Treatment indicated: 15 Gy SBRT to primary tumor, nephrectomy 4 weeks later. This sample comprised blood, obtained from a patient whose treatment included radiotherapy and nephrectomy. The receptors here all came from a woman aged 55-70 years with renal cell carcinoma.

V usage is TRBV6-1 and J usage is TRBJ2-5; no clear D. The V and J ends lost 2 bases and 2 bases respectively, with 15 bases between them. The CDR3 loop spans 16 amino acids. Germline V gives CDR1 MNHNS, CDR2 SASEGT. The CDR3 sequence: CASSERDLPSQETQYF. The CDR3 DNA is TGTGCCAGCAGTGAAAGGGATCTGCCATCTCAAGAGACCCAGTACTTC.

A single count supports this clone. The chain employs TRBV7-2 and TRBJ2-3; 9 nucleotides match TRBD2. In germline, CDR1 is SGHTA, CDR2 FQGNSA. The CDR3 extends over 16 amino acids. Losses at the gene ends were 3 bases for V and 4 bases for J; bases not matched to a gene: 8. The CDR3 reads CASSFNSGRIPDTQYF. The CDR3 DNA is TGTGCCAGCAGCTTTAACAGCGGGAGGATCCCAGATACGCAGTATTTT.